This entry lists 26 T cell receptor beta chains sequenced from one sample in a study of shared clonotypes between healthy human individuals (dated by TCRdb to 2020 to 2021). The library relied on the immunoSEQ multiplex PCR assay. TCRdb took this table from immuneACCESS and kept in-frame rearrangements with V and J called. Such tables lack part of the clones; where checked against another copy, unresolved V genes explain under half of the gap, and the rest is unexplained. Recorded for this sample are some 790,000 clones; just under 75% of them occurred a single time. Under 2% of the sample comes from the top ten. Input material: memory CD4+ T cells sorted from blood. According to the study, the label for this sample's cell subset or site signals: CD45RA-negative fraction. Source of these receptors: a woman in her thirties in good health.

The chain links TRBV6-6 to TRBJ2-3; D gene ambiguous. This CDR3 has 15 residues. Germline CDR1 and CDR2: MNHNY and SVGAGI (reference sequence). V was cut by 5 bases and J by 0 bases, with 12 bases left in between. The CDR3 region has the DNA TGTGCCAGCAGTCCTCGCAGACTTAGCACAGATACGCAGTATTTT. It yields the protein CASSPRRLSTDTQYF.

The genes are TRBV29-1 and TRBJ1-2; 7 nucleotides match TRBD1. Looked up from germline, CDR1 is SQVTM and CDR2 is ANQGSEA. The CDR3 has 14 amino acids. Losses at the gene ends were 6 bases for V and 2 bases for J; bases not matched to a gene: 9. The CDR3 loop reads CSVPTGLRNYGYTF. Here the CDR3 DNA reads TGCAGCGTACCGACAGGGCTCAGGAACTATGGCTACACCTTC.

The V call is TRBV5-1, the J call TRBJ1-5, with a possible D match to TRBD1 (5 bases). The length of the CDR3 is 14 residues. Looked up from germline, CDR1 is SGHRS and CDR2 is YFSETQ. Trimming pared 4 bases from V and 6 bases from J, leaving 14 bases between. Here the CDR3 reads CASSPSGGSQPQHF. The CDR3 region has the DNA TGCGCCAGCAGCCCTTCGGGGGGGTCTCAGCCCCAGCATTTT. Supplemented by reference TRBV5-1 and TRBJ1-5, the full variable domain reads KAGVTQTPRYLIKTRGQQVTLSCSPISGHRSVSWYQQTPGQGLQFLFEYFSETQRNKGNFPGRFSGRQFSNSRSEMNVSTLELGDSALYLCASSPSGGSQPQHFGDGTRLSIL.

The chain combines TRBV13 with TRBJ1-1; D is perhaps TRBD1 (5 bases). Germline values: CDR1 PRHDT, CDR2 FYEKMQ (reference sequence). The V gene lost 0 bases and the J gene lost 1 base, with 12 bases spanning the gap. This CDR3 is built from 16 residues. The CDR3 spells CASSLGRLRGNTEAFF. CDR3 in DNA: TGTGCCAGCAGCTTAGGCAGGCTAAGGGGGAACACTGAAGCTTTCTTT. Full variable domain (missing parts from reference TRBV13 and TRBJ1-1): AAGVIQSPRHLIKEKRETATLKCYPIPRHDTVYWYQQGPGQDPQFLISFYEKMQSDKGSIPDRFSAQQFSDYHSELNMSSLELGDSALYFCASSLGRLRGNTEAFFGQGTRLTVV.

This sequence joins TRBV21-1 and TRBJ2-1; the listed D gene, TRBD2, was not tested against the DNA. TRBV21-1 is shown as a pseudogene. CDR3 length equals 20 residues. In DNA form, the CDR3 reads TGTGCCAGCAGCATCCTTGAGGGACTAGCGGGAGTCCGGTCATACAATGAGCAGTTCTTC. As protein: CASSILEGLAGVRSYNEQFF.

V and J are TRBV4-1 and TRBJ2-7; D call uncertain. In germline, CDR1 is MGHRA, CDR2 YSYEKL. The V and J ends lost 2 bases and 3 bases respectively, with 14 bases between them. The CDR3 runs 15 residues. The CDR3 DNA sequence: TGCGCCAGCAGCCAACTCCGGTCAGCCCACTACGAGCAGTACTTC. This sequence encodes CASSQLRSAHYEQYF.

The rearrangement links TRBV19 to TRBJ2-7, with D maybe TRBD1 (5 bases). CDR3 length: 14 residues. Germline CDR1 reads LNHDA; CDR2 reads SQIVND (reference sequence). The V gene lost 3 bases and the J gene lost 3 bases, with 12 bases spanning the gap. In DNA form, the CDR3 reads TGTGCCAGTAGTATGGGGCTGTGGGGCTACGAGCAGTACTTC. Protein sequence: CASSMGLWGYEQYF.

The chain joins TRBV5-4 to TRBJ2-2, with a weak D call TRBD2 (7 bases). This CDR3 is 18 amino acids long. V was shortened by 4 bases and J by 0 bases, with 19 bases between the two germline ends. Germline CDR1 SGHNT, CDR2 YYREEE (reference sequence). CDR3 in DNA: TGTGCCAGCAGCCACAAGTTCGCGGGGGCTACGAACACCGGGGAGCTGTTTTTT. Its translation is CASSHKFAGATNTGELFF.

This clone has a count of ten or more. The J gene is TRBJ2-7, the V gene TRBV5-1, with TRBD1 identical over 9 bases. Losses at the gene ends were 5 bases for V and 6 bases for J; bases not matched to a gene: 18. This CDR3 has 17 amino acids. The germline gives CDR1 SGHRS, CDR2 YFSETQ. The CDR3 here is CASRGDRDIMGGGEQYF. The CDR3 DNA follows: TGCGCCAGCAGGGGGGACAGGGATATTATGGGTGGAGGCGAGCAGTACTTC.

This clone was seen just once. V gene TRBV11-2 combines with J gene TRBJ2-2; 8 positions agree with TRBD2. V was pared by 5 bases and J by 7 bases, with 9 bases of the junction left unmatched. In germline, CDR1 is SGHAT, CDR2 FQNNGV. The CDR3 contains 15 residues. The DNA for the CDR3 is TGTGCCAGCAGCAAGACAGCGGGAGAGGTCGGGGAGCTGTTTTTT. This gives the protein CASSKTAGEVGELFF.

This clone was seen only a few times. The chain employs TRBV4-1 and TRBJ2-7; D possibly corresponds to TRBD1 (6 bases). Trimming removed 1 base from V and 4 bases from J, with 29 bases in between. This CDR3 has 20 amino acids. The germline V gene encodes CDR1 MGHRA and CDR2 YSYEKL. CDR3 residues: CASSQGTIGQWGGRLYEQYF. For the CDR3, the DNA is TGCGCCAGCAGCCAAGGGACCATTGGACAGTGGGGTGGGCGACTTTACGAGCAGTACTTC.

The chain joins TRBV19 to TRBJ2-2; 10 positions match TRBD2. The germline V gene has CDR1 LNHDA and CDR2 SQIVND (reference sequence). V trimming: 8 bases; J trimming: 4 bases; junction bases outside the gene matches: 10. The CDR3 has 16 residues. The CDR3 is CASRLSSGSSTGELFF. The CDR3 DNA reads TGTGCCAGTCGGCTTTCTAGCGGGAGTTCCACCGGGGAGCTGTTTTTT.

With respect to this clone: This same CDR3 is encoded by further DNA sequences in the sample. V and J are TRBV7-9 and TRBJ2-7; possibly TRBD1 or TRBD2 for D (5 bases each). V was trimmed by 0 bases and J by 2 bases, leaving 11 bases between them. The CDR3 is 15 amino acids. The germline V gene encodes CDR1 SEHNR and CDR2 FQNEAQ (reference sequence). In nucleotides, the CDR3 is TGTGCCAGCAGCTTAGCTAGGGGAGTTACCTACGAGCAGTACTTC. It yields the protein CASSLARGVTYEQYF.

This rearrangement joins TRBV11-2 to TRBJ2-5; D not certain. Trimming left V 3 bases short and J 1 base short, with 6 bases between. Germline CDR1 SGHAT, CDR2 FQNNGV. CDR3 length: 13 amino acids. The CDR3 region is CASSLGSQETQYF. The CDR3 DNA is TGTGCCAGCAGCTTGGGTTCCCAAGAGACCCAGTACTTC.

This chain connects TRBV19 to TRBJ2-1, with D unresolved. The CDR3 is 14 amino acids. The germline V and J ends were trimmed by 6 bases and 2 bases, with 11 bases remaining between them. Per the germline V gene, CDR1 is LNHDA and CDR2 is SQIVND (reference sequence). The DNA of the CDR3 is TGTGCCAGTAGCTACCGCCCTACCTACAATGAGCAGTTCTTC. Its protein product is CASSYRPTYNEQFF.

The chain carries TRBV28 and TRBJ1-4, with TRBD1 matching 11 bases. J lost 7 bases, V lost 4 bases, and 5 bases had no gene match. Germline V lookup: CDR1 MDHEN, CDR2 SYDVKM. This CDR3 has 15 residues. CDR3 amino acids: CASSYPDRGREKLFF. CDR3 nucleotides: TGTGCCAGCAGTTACCCGGACAGGGGGCGTGAAAAACTGTTTTTT. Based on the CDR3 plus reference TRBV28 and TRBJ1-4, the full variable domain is DVKVTQSSRYLVKRTGEKVFLECVQDMDHENMFWYRQDPGLGLRLIYFSYDVKMKEKGDIPEGYSVSREKKERFSLILESASTNQTSMYLCASSYPDRGREKLFFGSGTQLSVL.

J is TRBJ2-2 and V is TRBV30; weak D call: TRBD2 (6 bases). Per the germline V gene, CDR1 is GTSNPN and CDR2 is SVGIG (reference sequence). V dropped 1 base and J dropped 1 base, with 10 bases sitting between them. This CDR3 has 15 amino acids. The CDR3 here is CAWSASELNTGELFF. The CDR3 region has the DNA TGTGCCTGGAGTGCTAGCGAACTGAACACCGGGGAGCTGTTTTTT. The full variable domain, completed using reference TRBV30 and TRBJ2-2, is SQTIHQWPATLVQPVGSPLSLECTVEGTSNPNLYWYRQAAGRGLQLLFYSVGIGQISSEVPQNLSASRPQDRQFILSSKKLLLSDSGFYLCAWSASELNTGELFFGEGSRLTVL.

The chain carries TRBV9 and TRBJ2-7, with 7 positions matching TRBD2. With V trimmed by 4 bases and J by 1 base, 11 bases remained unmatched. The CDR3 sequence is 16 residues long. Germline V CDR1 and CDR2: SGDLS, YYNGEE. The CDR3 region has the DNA TGTGCCAGCAGCAGGGACGGGACTACGAAATCCTACGAGCAGTACTTC. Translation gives CASSRDGTTKSYEQYF.

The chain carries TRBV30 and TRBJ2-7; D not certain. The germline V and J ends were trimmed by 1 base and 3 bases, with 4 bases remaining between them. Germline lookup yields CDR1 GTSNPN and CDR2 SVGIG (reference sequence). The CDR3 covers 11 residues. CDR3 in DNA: TGTGCCTGGAGTGGACACTACGAGCAGTACTTC. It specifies CAWSGHYEQYF.

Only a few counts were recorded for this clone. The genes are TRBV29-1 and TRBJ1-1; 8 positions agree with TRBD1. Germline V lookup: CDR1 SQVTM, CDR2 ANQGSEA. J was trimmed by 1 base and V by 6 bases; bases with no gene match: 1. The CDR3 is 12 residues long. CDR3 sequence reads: CSVGQANTEAFF. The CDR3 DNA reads TGCAGCGTGGGACAGGCGAACACTGAAGCTTTCTTT.

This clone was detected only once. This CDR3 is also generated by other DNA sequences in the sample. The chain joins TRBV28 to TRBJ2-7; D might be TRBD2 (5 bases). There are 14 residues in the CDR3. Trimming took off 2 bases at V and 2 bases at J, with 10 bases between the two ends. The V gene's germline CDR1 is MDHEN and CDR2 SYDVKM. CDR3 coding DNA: TGTGCCAGCAGTTTAGGAGGCAGAACCTACGAGCAGTACTTC. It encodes CASSLGGRTYEQYF.

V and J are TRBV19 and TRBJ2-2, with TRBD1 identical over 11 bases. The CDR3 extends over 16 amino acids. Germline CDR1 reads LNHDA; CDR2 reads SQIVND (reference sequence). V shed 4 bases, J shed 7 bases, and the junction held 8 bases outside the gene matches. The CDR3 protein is CASSRDRGSVGGELFF. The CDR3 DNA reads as TGTGCCAGTAGTAGGGACAGGGGGTCGGTCGGCGGGGAGCTGTTTTTT.

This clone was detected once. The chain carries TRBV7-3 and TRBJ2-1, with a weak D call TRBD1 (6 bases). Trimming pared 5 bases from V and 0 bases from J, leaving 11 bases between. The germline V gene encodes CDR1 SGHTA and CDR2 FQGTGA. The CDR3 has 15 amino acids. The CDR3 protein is CASSQDSRSYNEQFF. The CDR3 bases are TGTGCCAGCAGCCAGGACAGCCGCTCCTACAATGAGCAGTTCTTC.

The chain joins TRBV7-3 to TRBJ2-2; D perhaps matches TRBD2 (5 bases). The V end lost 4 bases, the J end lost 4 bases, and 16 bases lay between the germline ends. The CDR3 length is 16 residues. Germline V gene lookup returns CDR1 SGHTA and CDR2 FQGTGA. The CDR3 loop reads CASSSRGVAGTGELFF. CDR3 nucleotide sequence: TGTGCCAGCAGCTCCCGTGGGGTCGCGGGCACCGGGGAGCTGTTTTTT.

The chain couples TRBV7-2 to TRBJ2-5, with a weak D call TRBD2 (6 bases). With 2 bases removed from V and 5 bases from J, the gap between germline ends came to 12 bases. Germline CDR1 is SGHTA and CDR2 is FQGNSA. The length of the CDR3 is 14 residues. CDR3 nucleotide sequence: TGTGCCAGCAGCTTACTAGCACGGGAGGAGACCCAGTACTTC. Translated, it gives CASSLLAREETQYF.

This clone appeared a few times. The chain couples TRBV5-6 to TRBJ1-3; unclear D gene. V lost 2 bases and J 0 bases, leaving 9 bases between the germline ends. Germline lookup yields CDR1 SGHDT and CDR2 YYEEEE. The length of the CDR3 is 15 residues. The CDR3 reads CASSFKTSSGNTIYF. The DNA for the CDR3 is TGTGCCAGCAGCTTCAAGACGAGCTCTGGAAACACCATATATTTT. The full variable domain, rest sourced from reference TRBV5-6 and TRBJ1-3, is DAGVTQSPTHLIKTRGQQVTLRCSPKSGHDTVSWYQQALGQGPQFIFQYYEEEERQRGNFPDRFSGHQFPNYSSELNVNALLLGDSALYLCASSFKTSSGNTIYFGEGSWLTVV.